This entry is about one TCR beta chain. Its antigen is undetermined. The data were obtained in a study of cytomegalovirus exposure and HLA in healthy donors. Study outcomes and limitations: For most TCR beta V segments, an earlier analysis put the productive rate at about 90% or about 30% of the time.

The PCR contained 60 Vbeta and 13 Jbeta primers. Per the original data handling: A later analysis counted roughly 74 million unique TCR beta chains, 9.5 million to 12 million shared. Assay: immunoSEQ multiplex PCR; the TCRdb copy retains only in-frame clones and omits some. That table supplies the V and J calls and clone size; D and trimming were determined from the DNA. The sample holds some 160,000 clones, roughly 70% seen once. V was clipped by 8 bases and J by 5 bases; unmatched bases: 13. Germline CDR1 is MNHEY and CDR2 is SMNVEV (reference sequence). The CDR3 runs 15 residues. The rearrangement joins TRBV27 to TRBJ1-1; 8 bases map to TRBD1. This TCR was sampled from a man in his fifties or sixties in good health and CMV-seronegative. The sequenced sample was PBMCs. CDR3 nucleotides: TGTGCCAGCCAGGCCTTTCAGGGGGCGAGAACTGAAGCTTTCTTT. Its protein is CASQAFQGARTEAFF.